This T cell receptor (beta chain) appears in the sequencing data of a study of blood T cell repertoires in COVID-19. Using immunoSEQ multiplex PCR, the repertoire was profiled, and TCRdb retains in-frame clones only, with some absent. In the table there are about 150,000 clones, 80% to 90% of which are singletons. From germline, CDR1 is SGHTA and CDR2 FQGTGA. Trimming removed 0 bases from V and 2 bases from J; junction bases left unmatched: 2. This CDR3 has 15 amino acids. J is TRBJ1-1 and V is TRBV7-3; 8 bases align to TRBD1. The origin of this receptor is a man between 50 and 59 years old who had recovered from COVID-19. Sequenced input: peripheral blood. Here the CDR3 reads CASSLTGQANTEAFF. In nucleotides, the CDR3 is TGTGCCAGCAGCTTAACGGGACAGGCAAACACTGAAGCTTTCTTT.